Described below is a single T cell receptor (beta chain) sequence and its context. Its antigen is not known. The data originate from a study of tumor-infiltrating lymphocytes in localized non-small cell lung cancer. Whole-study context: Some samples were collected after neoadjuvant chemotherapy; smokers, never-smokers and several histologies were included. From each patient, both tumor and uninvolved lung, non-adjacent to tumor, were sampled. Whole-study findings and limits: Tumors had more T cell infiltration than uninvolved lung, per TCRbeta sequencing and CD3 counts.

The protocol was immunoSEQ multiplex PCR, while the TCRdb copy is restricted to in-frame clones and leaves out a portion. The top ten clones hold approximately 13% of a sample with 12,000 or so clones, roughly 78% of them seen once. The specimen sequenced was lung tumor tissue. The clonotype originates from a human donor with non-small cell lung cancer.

CDR3 sequence: CASSTGALPDTQYF. CDR3 nucleotides: TGTGCCAGCAGCACGGGGGCGCTTCCAGATACGCAGTATTTT. The chain is built from TRBV5-6 and TRBJ2-3, with D perhaps given as TRBD1 or TRBD2 (6 bases each). CDR3 size: 14 residues. Trimming stripped 4 bases from V and 4 bases from J, with 13 bases between. Germline-derived CDR1 and CDR2 are SGHDT and YYEEEE. Drawing the rest from reference TRBV5-6 and TRBJ2-3, the complete variable domain is DAGVTQSPTHLIKTRGQQVTLRCSPKSGHDTVSWYQQALGQGPQFIFQYYEEEERQRGNFPDRFSGHQFPNYSSELNVNALLLGDSALYLCASSTGALPDTQYFGPGTRLTVL.